The source of this TCR beta chain is a study of vaccination and CD4 T cells after COVID-19. In regard to this clonotype: Its antigen is unknown.

Scientists ran DNA taken from cultured CD4+ T cells through the Oncomine TCR Beta short-read assay for sequencing. TCRdb recomputed calls from the PCR reads with MiXCR, one row per CDR3 protein. The sample carries around 7,700 distinct CDR3 sequences, around two thirds recorded once. The V gene end was trimmed by 2 bases and the J gene end by 5 bases; junction bases not matched to a gene: 13. Germline CDR1 reads DFQATT; CDR2 reads SNEGSKA (reference sequence). The CDR3 extends over 17 amino acids. Treatment denoted: approximately 9-day PBMC culture with coronavirus spike peptide pools or control peptides (ViraFEST assay).

The clonotype originates from a human donor who had recovered from COVID-19. Sequencing used CD4+ T cells from blood, cultured in vitro. This rearrangement joins TRBV20-1 to TRBJ2-1; 9 bases map to TRBD2. In nucleotides, the CDR3 is TGCAGTGCTAGAAGCGAGGTGGGGCTAGCGGGGAACAATGAGCAGTTCTTC. The encoded protein is CSARSEVGLAGNNEQFF.